These T cell receptor beta chains were read from a single sample in a study of blood T cell repertoires in COVID-19. Sequencing was performed with immunoSEQ multiplex PCR; in TCRdb, only in-frame clones are kept and a portion is missing. This table has about 50,000 clones, 75% to 95% appearing once. Material for sequencing was peripheral blood. The source is a man in his fifties with active COVID-19. Both conserved end residues are part of each CDR3.

J,length,V,CDR3
TRBJ2-7,14,TRBV5-4,CASSARTGTYEQYF
TRBJ2-5,15,TRBV10-3,CAISGRRELAEDQYF
TRBJ1-2,13,TRBV6-5,CASRSDRVYGYTF
TRBJ2-3,16,TRBV9,CASSVEDSGITDTQYF
TRBJ2-3,15,TRBV18,CASSPQGSGSDTQYF
TRBJ1-3,14,TRBV27,CASRRQGAGNTIYF
TRBJ2-2,15,TRBV28,CASTRGGGQYGELFF
TRBJ1-2,14,TRBV6-1,CASSEARTGFGYTF
TRBJ2-1,23,TRBV4-2,CASSQEYVGYGTSGSYTYNEQFF
TRBJ1-2,13,TRBV18,CASSPDRVYGYTF
TRBJ2-5,15,TRBV19,CASSIVLAVQETQYF
TRBJ2-2,13,TRBV29-1,CSAGAGSTGELFF
TRBJ1-2,13,TRBV28,CASFVGTAYGYTF
TRBJ1-4,12,TRBV3-1/TRBV3-2,CASSRRERVLFF
TRBJ1-5,16,TRBV6-1,CVSSEASGASNQPQHF
TRBJ1-2,16,TRBV7-2,CASSPIPGQDFYGYTF
TRBJ2-7,15,TRBV28,CASSLLRQADYEQYF
TRBJ2-7,11,TRBV11-2,CASSGSYEQYF
TRBJ1-1,12,TRBV6-5,CASAWGQGEAFF
TRBJ2-3,15,TRBV12-5,CASGPGLADTDTQYF
TRBJ2-1,16,TRBV2,CASSEVPRGSRSEQFF
TRBJ1-4,15,TRBV7-2,CASSPSGSWNEKLFF
TRBJ2-2,18,TRBV3-1/TRBV3-2,CASSPLPRLAGNTGELFF
TRBJ1-5,14,TRBV6-2/TRBV6-3,CATSPRDYNQPQHF
TRBJ2-2,15,TRBV5-1,CASSWGTAGAGELFF
TRBJ1-1,15,TRBV6-2/TRBV6-3,CASSANSFMNTEAFF
TRBJ2-2,15,TRBV7-9,CASSLGDGRAGELFF
TRBJ2-1,18,TRBV6-6,CASSRGLAGVNSYNEQFF
TRBJ2-1,11,TRBV21-1,CASIERDEQFF
TRBJ1-5,13,TRBV19,CASSIERGKPQHF
TRBJ1-1,14,TRBV7-2,CASSSQGFGTEAFF
TRBJ1-2,16,TRBV7-5,CVRSPSLRQGVSGYTF
TRBJ2-7,18,TRBV5-4,CASSLGGLRGRIPYEQYF
TRBJ2-7,13,TRBV10-3,CAISASEAYEQYF
TRBJ2-2,12,TRBV10-2,CASRTGVGELFF
TRBJ2-2,17,TRBV4-2,CASSQAVDYPLGGELFF
TRBJ2-7,12,TRBV2,CACAASGNEQYF
TRBJ1-6,14,TRBV24-1,CATSDRGADSPLHF
TRBJ2-2,17,TRBV6-2/TRBV6-3,CASSYLWDRGNTGELFF
TRBJ1-5,15,TRBV5-4,CASSPGVGGNQPQHF
TRBJ1-2,16,TRBV6-1,CASSEEVKGGNYGYTF
TRBJ1-1,13,TRBV12-3/TRBV12-4,CASSLIQGTEAFF
TRBJ2-5,12,TRBV9,CASSTRGETQYF
TRBJ1-1,18,TRBV4-1,CASSQANFIGTGYTEAFF
TRBJ2-1,14,TRBV11-2,CASSLRRVDNEQFF
TRBJ2-7,14,TRBV11-2,CASSLPAGGEEQYF
TRBJ2-5,12,TRBV7-9,CASSSYQETQYF
TRBJ2-3,15,TRBV28,CASSSRGGGADTQYF